This T cell receptor beta chain was recovered during a study of blood T cells in healthy people across ages. Regarding the study as a whole: A roughly linear fall in TCR beta diversity per million T cells was seen with increasing age. When set beside aged donors, long-lived donors presented more naive CD4+ cells and higher diversity. Underestimates were what the diversity estimates from one million T cells were considered to be.

The second PCR ran roughly 6 to 12 cycles with a sample-barcoded 5' primer and J-beta primers. TCRdb fed the 5' RACE reads into MiXCR, producing one record per CDR3 protein. The sample gives hundreds of thousands of distinct CDR3 sequences, about 52% of which show up once; around a third is in the top ten. It was approximately 10 milliliters of peripheral blood that were drawn from each donor. Trimming shortened V by 2 bases and J by 7 bases, and 16 bases separated the two germline ends. The CDR3 spans 15 residues. Germline-derived CDR1 and CDR2 are SGHDT and YYEEEE. This clonotype has a handful of counts. Its target is unknown.

This receptor was taken from a woman aged 55 to 70 in good health. The genes are TRBV5-6 and TRBJ2-1; D possibly corresponds to TRBD1 (6 bases). The specimen was blood. CDR3 sequence reads: CASSFRGQVVNEQFF. The CDR3 DNA sequence: TGTGCCAGCAGCTTCCGGGGACAAGTGGTGAATGAGCAGTTCTTC.